These 13 T cell receptor beta chains were sequenced from one sample in a study of type 1 and type 2 diabetes patients. PCR was run on genomic DNA. The TCR beta CDR3 region was amplified using 30 forward and 13 reverse primers. TCRdb re-called the multiplex PCR reads with MiXCR, one entry per CDR3 protein. The sample carries 270,000 or so distinct CDR3 sequences, roughly 50% recorded once. Source material: peripheral blood mononuclear cells (PBMCs). Receptors were obtained from a man aged 18 to 29 with type 2 diabetes.

The chain has TRBV29-1 and TRBJ2-1; D not resolved. This CDR3 contains 13 residues. Between the trimmed V and J ends, which lost 2 bases and 7 bases, there was a span of 12 bases. Looked up from germline, CDR1 is SQVTM and CDR2 is ANQGSEA. CDR3 nucleotide sequence: TGCAGCGTTGAAAGTAGAAGGCCTAATGAGCAGTTCTTC. This translates into CSVESRRPNEQFF.

This clonotype was detected a few times. The chain recombines TRBV10-2 with TRBJ2-5; 8 bases line up with TRBD2. This CDR3 is built from 13 residues. The V gene end was trimmed by 6 bases and the J gene end by 2 bases; junction bases not matched to a gene: 2. CDR1 is WSHSY and CDR2 is SAAADI in the germline V gene. In DNA form, the CDR3 reads TGCGCCAGCAGGTTAGCGGGGCAAGAGACCCAGTACTTC. The encoded protein is CASRLAGQETQYF.

This chain connects TRBV28 to TRBJ1-2; unclear D gene. V was cut by 4 bases and J by 4 bases, with 19 bases left in between. CDR3 length equals 16 residues. The germline CDR1 and CDR2 sequences are MDHEN and SYDVKM. CDR3 sequence reads: CASSSILGPLGYGYTF. Here the CDR3 DNA reads TGTGCCAGCAGTTCCATACTAGGGCCTTTAGGCTATGGCTACACCTTC.

The chain links TRBV25-1 to TRBJ1-6; D is perhaps TRBD1 (6 bases). The germline V gene has CDR1 MGHDK and CDR2 SYGVNS. With 11 bases removed from V and 9 bases from J, the gap between germline ends came to 14 bases. The CDR3 extends over 12 amino acids. This CDR3 is CAWSGGGSPLHF. CDR3 nucleotides: TGTGCCTGGAGTGGAGGGGGTTCACCCCTCCACTTT.

The table lists this clonotype with a few counts. At one boundary the junction diverges from the germline segment, which might be a read error. This chain uses TRBV6-6 with TRBJ2-2; D is uncertain. Looked up from germline, CDR1 is MNHNY and CDR2 is SVGAGI (reference sequence). There are 13 residues in the CDR3. CDR3 bases: TGTGCCATCAGTGAGATCAGGACCGGGGAGCTGTTTTTT. Its translation: CAISEIRTGELFF.

The V and J genes are TRBV29-1 and TRBJ1-5; 10 bases agree with TRBD1. J was trimmed by 5 bases and V by 6 bases; bases with no gene match: 7. Per the germline V gene, CDR1 is SQVTM and CDR2 is ANQGSEA. The CDR3 covers 14 residues. CDR3 sequence: CSVAGTGADQPQHF. CDR3 sequence (DNA): TGCAGCGTCGCCGGGACAGGGGCTGATCAGCCCCAGCATTTT.

This clonotype was counted a single time. The chain links TRBV4-1 to TRBJ2-1; no definite D call. CDR1 and CDR2 (germline): MGHRA, YSYEKL. V lost 0 bases and J 10 bases, leaving 13 bases between the germline ends. The CDR3 has 14 amino acids. CDR3 sequence (DNA): TGCGCCAGCAGCCAAGAGGGGTCCATGGGCGAGCAGTTCTTC. Translated, it gives CASSQEGSMGEQFF.

This clonotype has just one count. At one end the junction does not follow the germline gene, possibly because of a read error. The chain uses TRBV10-1 and TRBJ2-5; tentatively, D is TRBD1 (5 bases). The CDR3 is 13 amino acids. The V gene's germline CDR1 is WNHNN and CDR2 SYGVQD (reference sequence). The CDR3, as DNA: TGCGTCAGCAGTGCACAGGCACAAGAGACTCAGTACTTC. Translating it yields CVSSAQAQETQYF.

CDR3 sequence reads: CATNSPGLAVTDTQYF. DNA for the CDR3: TGTGCCACCAACAGCCCCGGACTAGCGGTCACAGATACGCAGTATTTT. The V call is TRBV15, the J call TRBJ2-3; 10 nucleotides match TRBD2. CDR1 and CDR2 from the germline V gene are LNHNV and YYDKDF (reference sequence). The CDR3 covers 16 residues. The V gene end was trimmed by 7 bases and the J gene end by 2 bases; junction bases not matched to a gene: 9.

In this sample, this clonotype turned up a few times. CDR3 amino acids: CSGSGQGAFMDTEAFF. As DNA, the CDR3 is TGCAGCGGATCGGGACAGGGGGCCTTTATGGACACTGAAGCTTTCTTT. The genes are TRBV29-1 and TRBJ1-1; 12 bases are a match to TRBD1. This CDR3 has 16 amino acids. Germline V CDR1 and CDR2: SQVTM, ANQGSEA. V was clipped by 7 bases and J by 3 bases; unmatched bases: 12.

This clonotype turned up a few times. At one end, the junction sequence differs from germline, possibly due to a read error. The chain recombines TRBV10-1 with TRBJ2-2; tentatively, D is TRBD2 (5 bases). The germline V gene has CDR1 WNHNN and CDR2 SYGVQD (reference sequence). This CDR3 is 14 amino acids long. The CDR3, as DNA: TGCGCCAGCAGGCAAGGGTTGAACACCGGGGATCTGTTTTTT. Translation: CASRQGLNTGDLFF.

V and J are TRBV7-2 and TRBJ1-2; tentatively, D is TRBD1 (5 bases). CDR1 and CDR2 (germline): SGHTA, FQGNSA. The CDR3 runs to 15 residues. V was cut by 3 bases and J by 4 bases, with 15 bases left in between. This chain's CDR3 is CASSFQGTGTYGYTF. CDR3 sequence (DNA): TGTGCCAGCAGCTTTCAAGGGACGGGAACCTATGGCTACACCTTC.

The chain employs TRBV6-5 and TRBJ1-5, with 7 bases aligning to TRBD1. Germline V CDR1 and CDR2: MNHEY, SVGAGI. The V and J ends lost 2 bases and 6 bases, in that order; junction bases with no gene match: 1. This CDR3 region has 13 residues. The CDR3 DNA reads as TGTGCCAGCAGTTACAGGGGGCCTCAGCCCCAGCATTTT. This translates into CASSYRGPQPQHF.